This TCR beta chain emerged from a study of cytomegalovirus exposure and HLA in healthy donors. A word on this clone: Its antigen is as yet unknown.

Study-wide findings and caveats: It was reported that TCR beta sequences correctly inferred the HLA-A and HLA-B alleles for most subjects. Per a prior analysis, the majority of TCR beta V segments were productive roughly 90% or roughly 30% of the time. Altogether, 160 or so TCR beta chains were recorded as cytomegalovirus-associated.

Primers for the PCR totalled 60 Vbeta and 13 Jbeta. TCRdb keeps only in-frame clones here, not all; method: immunoSEQ multiplex PCR. The data contain around 150,000 clones, around 83% of them seen just once; the ten biggest clones take up 0.9% to 1%. The receptor was derived from a girl aged 2-10 years in good health and CMV-seropositive. The sample consisted of PBMCs.

The CDR3 loop reads CASSPPGLAGVQLGQYF. The CDR3, as DNA: TGCGCCAGCAGCCCCCCGGGACTAGCGGGAGTCCAACTGGGGCAGTATTTT. J is TRBJ2-3 and V is TRBV5-1; 14 bases are shared with TRBD2. Germline lookup yields CDR1 SGHRS and CDR2 YFSETQ. This CDR3 has 17 amino acids. Trimming took 4 bases from V and 11 from J; bases not matched to a gene: 15.